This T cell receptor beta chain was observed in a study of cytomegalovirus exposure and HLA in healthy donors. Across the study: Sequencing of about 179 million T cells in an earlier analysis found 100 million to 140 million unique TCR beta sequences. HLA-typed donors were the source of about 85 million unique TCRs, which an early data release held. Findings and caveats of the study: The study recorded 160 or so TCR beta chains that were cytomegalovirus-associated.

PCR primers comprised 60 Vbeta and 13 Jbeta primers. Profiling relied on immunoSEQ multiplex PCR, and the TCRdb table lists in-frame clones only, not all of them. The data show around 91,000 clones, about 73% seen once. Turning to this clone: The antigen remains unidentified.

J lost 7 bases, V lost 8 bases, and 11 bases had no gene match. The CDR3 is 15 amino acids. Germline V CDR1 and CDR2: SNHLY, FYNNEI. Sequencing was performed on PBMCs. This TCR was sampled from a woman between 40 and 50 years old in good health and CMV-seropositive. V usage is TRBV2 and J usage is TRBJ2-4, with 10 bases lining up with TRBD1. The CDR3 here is CASLERDRGRNIQYF. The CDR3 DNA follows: TGTGCCAGCTTGGAACGGGACAGGGGCCGGAACATTCAGTACTTC.